There are a few counts of the clone carrying this T cell receptor (beta chain). What it binds is not known. The data belong to a study of vaccination and CD4 T cells after COVID-19. Scientists ran DNA taken from cultured CD4+ T cells through the Oncomine TCR Beta short-read assay for sequencing. Via MiXCR, TCRdb re-called the PCR reads, giving one row per CDR3 protein. The sample yields some 9,300 distinct CDR3 sequences, 45% seen once. Trimming at V came to 0 bases and at J to 9 bases, leaving 5 bases not matched to a gene. CDR3 size: 15 residues. Looked up from germline, CDR1 is MNHEY and CDR2 is SVGAGI. Treatment: roughly 11-day PBMC culture with coronavirus spike peptide pools or control peptides (ViraFEST assay).

This receptor was taken from a human donor who had recovered from COVID-19. This chain connects TRBV6-5 to TRBJ1-6; 7 positions match TRBD1. Specimen: CD4+ T cells from blood, cultured in vitro. The CDR3 loop is CASSYSRQGVSPLHF. The DNA of the CDR3 is TGTGCCAGCAGTTACTCGAGACAGGGTGTTTCACCCCTCCACTTT.